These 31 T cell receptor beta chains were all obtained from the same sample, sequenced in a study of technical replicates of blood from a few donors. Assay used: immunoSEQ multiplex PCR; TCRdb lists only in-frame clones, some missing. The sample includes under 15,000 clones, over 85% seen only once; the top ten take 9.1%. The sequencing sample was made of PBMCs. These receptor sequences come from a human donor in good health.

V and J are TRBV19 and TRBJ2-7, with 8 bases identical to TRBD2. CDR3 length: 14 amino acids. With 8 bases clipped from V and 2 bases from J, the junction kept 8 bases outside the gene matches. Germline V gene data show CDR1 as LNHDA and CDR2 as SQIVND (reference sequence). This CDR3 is CASSLTSGTYEQYF. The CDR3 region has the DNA TGTGCCAGTTCACTTACTAGCGGTACCTACGAGCAGTACTTC.

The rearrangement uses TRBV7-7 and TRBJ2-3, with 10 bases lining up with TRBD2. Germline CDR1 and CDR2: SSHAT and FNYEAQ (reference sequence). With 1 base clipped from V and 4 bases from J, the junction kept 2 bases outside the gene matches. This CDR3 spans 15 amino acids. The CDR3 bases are TGTGCCAGCAGCTTAGAAGCGGGAGGGCCAGATACGCAGTATTTT. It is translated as CASSLEAGGPDTQYF.

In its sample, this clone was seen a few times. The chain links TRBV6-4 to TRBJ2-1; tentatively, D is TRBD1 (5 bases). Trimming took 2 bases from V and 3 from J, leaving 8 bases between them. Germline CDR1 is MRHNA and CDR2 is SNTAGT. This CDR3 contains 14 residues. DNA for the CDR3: TGTGCCAGCAGTGACAAAGGGGACTACAATGAGCAGTTCTTC. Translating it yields CASSDKGDYNEQFF.

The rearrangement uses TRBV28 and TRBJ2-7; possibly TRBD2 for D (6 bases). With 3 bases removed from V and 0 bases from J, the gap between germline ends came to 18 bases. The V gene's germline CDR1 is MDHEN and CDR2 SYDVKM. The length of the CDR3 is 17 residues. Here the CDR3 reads CASSFPLSASVSYEQYF. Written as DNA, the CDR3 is TGTGCCAGCAGTTTTCCCCTCTCGGCTAGCGTCTCCTACGAGCAGTACTTC. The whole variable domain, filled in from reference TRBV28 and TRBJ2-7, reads DVKVTQSSRYLVKRTGEKVFLECVQDMDHENMFWYRQDPGLGLRLIYFSYDVKMKEKGDIPEGYSVSREKKERFSLILESASTNQTSMYLCASSFPLSASVSYEQYFGPGTRLTVT.

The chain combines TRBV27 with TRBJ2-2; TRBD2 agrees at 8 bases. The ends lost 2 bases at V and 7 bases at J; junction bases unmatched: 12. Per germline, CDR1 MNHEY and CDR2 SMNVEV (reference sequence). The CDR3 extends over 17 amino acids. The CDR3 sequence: CASSLTPGTSLVGELFF. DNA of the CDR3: TGTGCCAGCAGTTTAACACCCGGGACTAGTCTCGTCGGGGAGCTGTTTTTT.

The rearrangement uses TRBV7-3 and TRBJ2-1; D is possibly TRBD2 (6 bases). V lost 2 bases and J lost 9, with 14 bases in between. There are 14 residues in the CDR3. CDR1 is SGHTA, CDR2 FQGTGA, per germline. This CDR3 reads CASSLQTSFTEQFF. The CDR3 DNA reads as TGTGCCAGCAGCTTACAGACTAGTTTCACTGAGCAGTTCTTC.

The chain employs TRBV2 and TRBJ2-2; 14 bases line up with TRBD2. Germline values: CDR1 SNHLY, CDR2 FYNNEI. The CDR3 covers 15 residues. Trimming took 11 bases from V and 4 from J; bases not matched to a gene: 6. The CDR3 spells CAGGTSGSGTGELFF. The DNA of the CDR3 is TGTGCCGGGGGGACTAGCGGGAGTGGCACCGGGGAGCTGTTTTTT. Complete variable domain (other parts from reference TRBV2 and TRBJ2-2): EPEVTQTPSHQVTQMGQEVILRCVPISNHLYFYWYRQILGQKVEFLVSFYNNEISEKSEIFDDQFSVERPDGSNFTLKIRSTKLEDSAMYFCAGGTSGSGTGELFFGEGSRLTVL.

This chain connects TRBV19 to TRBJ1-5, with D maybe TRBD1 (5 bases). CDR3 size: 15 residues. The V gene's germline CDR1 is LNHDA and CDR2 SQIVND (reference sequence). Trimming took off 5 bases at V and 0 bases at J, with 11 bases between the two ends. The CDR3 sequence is CASSQDRYSNQPQHF. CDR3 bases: TGTGCCAGTAGTCAAGACAGATATAGCAATCAGCCCCAGCATTTT. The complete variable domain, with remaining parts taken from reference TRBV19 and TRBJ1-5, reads DGGITQSPKYLFRKEGQNVTLSCEQNLNHDAMYWYRQDPGQGLRLIYYSQIVNDFQKGDIAEGYSVSREKKESFPLTVTSAQKNPTAFYLCASSQDRYSNQPQHFGDGTRLSIL.

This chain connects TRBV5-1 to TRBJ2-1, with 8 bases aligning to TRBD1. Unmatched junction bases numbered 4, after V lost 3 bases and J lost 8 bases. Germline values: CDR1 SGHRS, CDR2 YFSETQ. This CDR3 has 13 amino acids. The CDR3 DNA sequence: TGCGCCAGCAGCTCCGGACAGGGCGATGAGCAGTTCTTC. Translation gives CASSSGQGDEQFF.

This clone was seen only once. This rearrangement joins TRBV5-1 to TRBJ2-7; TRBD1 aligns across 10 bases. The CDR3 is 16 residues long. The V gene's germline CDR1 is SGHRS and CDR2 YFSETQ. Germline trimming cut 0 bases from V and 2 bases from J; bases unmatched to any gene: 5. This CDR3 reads CASSLAIGQGAYEQYF. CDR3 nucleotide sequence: TGCGCCAGCAGCTTGGCAATAGGACAGGGGGCCTACGAGCAGTACTTC.

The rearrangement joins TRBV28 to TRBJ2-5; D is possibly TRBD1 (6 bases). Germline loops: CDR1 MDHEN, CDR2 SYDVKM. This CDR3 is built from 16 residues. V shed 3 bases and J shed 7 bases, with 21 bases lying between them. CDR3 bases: TGTGCCAGCAGTTTGGGGATTACGTTGCCCAGGGGGACCCAGTACTTC. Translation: CASSLGITLPRGTQYF.

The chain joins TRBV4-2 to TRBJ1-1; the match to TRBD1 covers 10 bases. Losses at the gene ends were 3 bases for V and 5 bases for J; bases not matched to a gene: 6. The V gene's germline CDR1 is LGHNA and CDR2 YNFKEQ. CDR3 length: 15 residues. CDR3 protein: CASSQETGGQTEAFF. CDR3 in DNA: TGTGCCAGCAGCCAGGAGACAGGGGGCCAAACTGAAGCTTTCTTT.

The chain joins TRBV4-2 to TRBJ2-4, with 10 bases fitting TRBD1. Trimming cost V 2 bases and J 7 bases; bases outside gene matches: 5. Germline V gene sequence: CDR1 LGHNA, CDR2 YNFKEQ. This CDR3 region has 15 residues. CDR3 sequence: CASSQPRQGANIQYF. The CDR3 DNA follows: TGTGCCAGCAGCCAACCCCGACAGGGGGCGAACATTCAGTACTTC.

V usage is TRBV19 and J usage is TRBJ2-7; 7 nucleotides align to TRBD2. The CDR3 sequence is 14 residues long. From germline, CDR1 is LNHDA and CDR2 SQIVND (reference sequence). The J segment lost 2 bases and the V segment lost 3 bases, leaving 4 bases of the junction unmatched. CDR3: CASSIGLGAYEQYF. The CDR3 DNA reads TGTGCCAGTAGTATCGGACTAGGGGCCTACGAGCAGTACTTC.

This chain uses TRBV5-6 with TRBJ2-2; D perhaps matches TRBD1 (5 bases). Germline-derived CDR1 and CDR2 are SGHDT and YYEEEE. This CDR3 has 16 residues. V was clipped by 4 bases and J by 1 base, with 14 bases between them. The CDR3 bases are TGTGCCAGCAGCACCTGGGGCAGCCAGAACACCGGGGAGCTGTTTTTT. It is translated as CASSTWGSQNTGELFF.

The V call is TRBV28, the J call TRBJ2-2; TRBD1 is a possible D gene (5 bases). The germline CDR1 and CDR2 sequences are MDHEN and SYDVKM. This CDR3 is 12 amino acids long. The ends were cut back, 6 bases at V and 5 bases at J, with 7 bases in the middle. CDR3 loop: CASRSGTGELFF. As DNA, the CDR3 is TGTGCCAGCAGGTCAGGGACCGGGGAGCTGTTTTTT.

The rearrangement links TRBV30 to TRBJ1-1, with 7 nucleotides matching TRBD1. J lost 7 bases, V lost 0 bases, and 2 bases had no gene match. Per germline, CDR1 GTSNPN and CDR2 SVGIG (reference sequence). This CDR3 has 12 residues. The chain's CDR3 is CAWSVTGVEAFF. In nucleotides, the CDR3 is TGTGCCTGGAGTGTAACAGGGGTTGAAGCTTTCTTT. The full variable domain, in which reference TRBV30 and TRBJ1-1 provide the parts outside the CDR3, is SQTIHQWPATLVQPVGSPLSLECTVEGTSNPNLYWYRQAAGRGLQLLFYSVGIGQISSEVPQNLSASRPQDRQFILSSKKLLLSDSGFYLCAWSVTGVEAFFGQGTRLTVV.

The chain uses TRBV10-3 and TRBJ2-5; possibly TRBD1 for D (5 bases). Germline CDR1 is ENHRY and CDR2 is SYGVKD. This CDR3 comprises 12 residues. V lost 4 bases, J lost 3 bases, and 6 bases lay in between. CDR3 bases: TGTGCCATCAGTGCCAGGGAAGAGACCCAGTACTTC. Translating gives CAISAREETQYF.

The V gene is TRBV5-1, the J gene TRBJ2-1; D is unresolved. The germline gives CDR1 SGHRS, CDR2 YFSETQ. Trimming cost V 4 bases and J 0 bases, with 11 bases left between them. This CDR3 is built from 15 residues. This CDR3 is CASSPTSSSYNEQFF. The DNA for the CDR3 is TGCGCCAGCAGCCCGACAAGTAGCTCCTACAATGAGCAGTTCTTC.

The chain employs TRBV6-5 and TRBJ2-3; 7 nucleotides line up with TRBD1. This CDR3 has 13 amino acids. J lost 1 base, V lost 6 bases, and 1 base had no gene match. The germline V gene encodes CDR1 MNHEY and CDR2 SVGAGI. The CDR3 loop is CASRTGGTDTQYF. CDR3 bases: TGTGCCAGCAGAACAGGGGGCACAGATACGCAGTATTTT.

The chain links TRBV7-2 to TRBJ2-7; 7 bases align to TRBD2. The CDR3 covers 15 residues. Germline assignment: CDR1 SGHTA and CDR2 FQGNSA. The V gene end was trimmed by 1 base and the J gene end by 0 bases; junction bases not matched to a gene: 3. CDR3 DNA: TGTGCCAGCAGCTTAGTTGGCGGGAGCTCCTACGAGCAGTACTTC. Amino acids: CASSLVGGSSYEQYF.

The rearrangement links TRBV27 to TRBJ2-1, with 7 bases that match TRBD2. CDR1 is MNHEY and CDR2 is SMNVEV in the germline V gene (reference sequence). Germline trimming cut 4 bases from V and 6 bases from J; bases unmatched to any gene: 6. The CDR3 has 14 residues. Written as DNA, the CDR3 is TGTGCCAGCAGTTATCGGGAGGAGGGCAATGAGCAGTTCTTC. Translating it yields CASSYREEGNEQFF.

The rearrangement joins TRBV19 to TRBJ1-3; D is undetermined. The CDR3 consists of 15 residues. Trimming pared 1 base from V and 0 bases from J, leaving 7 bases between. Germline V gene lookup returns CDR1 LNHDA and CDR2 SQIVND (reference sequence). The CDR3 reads CASSIAPSSGNTIYF. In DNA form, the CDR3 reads TGTGCCAGTAGTATAGCGCCGAGCTCTGGAAACACCATATATTTT.

The CDR3 sequence: CASSYFSGRGNEQFF. The CDR3 nucleotides read TGTGCCAGCAGTTATTTTAGCGGGAGAGGTAATGAGCAGTTCTTC. The chain carries TRBV6-5 and TRBJ2-1, with 9 bases lining up with TRBD2. Germline trimming cut 3 bases from V and 7 bases from J; bases unmatched to any gene: 7. The CDR3 is 15 amino acids. In germline, CDR1 is MNHEY, CDR2 SVGAGI.

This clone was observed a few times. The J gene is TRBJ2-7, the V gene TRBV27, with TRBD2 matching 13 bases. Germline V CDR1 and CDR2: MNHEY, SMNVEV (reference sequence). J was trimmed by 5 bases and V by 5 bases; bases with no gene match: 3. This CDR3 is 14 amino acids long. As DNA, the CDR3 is TGTGCCAGCAGTCCGGGGACTAGCGGGGACGAGCAGTACTTC. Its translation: CASSPGTSGDEQYF.

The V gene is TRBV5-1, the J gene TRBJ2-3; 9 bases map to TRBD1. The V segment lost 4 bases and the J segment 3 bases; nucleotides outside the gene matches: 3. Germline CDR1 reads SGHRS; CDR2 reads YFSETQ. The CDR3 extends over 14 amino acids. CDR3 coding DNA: TGCGCCAGCAGCCCCGGACAGGGGACAGATACGCAGTATTTT. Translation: CASSPGQGTDTQYF.

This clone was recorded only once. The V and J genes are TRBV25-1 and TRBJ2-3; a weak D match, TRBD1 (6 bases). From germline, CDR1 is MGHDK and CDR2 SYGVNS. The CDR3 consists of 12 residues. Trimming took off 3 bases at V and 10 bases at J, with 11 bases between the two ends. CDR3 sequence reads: CASSEVPGAQYF. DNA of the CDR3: TGTGCCAGCAGTGAGGTCCCAGGGGCGCAGTATTTT.

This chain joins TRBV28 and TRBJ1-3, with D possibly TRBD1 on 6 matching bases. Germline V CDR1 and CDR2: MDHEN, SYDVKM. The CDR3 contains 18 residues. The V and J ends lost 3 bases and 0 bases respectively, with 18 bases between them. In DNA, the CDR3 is TGTGCCAGCAGTTTCACAGGGATGGGGTTTCTCTCTGGAAACACCATATATTTT. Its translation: CASSFTGMGFLSGNTIYF.

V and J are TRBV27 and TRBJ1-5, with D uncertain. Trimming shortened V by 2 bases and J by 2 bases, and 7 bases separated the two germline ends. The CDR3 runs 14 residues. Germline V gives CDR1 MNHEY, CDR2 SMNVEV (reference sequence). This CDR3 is CASSLASGNQPQHF. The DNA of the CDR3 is TGTGCCAGCAGTTTAGCTTCGGGCAATCAGCCCCAGCATTTT.

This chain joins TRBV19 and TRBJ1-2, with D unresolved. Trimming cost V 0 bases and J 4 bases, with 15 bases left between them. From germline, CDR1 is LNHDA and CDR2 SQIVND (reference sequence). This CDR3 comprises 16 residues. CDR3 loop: CASSIDIYGGSYGYTF. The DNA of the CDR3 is TGTGCCAGTAGTATAGATATTTACGGCGGGTCCTATGGCTACACCTTC.

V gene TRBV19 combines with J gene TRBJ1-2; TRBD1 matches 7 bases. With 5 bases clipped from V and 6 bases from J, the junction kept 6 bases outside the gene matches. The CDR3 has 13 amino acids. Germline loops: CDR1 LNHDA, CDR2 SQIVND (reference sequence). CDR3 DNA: TGTGCCAGTAGTCCGACAGGGTCGCATGGCTACACCTTC. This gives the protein CASSPTGSHGYTF. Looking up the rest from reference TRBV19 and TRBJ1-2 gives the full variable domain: DGGITQSPKYLFRKEGQNVTLSCEQNLNHDAMYWYRQDPGQGLRLIYYSQIVNDFQKGDIAEGYSVSREKKESFPLTVTSAQKNPTAFYLCASSPTGSHGYTFGSGTRLTVV.